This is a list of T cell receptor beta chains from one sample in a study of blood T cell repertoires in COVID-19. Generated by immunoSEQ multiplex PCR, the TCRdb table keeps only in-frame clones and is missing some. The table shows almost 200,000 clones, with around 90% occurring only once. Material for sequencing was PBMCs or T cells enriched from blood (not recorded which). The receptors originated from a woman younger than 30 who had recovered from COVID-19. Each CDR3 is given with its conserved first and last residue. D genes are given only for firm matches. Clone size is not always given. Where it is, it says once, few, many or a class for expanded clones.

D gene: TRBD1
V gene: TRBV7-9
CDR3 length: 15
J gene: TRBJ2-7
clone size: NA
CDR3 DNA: TGTGCCAGCAGGTTAACCCGGGACAGCTCTTACGAGCAGTACTTC
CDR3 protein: CASRLTRDSSYEQYF

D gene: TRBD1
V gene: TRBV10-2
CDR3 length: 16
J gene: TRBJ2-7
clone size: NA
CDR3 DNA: TGCGCCAGCCAATTGGGGGGGGGACAGGGGCCCTACGAGCAGTACTTC
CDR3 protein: CASQLGGGQGPYEQYF

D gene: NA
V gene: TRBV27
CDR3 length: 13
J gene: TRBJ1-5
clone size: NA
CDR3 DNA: TGTGCCAGCAGTAAAGCAAGCAATCAGCCCCAGCATTTT
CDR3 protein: CASSKASNQPQHF

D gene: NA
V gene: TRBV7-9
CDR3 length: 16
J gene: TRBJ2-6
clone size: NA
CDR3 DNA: TGTGCCAGCAGCACAAACCGGGTTTCTGGGGCCAACGTCCTGACTTTC
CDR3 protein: CASSTNRVSGANVLTF

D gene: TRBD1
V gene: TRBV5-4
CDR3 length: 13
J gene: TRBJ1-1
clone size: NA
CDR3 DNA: TGTGCCAGCAGGGGGACAGGGGTGGGTGAAGCTTTCTTT
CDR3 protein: CASRGTGVGEAFF

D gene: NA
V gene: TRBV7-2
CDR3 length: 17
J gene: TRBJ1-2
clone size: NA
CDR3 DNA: TGTGCCAGCAGCCCAACTCTTTCGGGGGGCCTTCGCGATGGCTACACCTTC
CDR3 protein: CASSPTLSGGLRDGYTF

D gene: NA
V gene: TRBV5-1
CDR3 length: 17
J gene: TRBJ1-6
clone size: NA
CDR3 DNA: TGCGCCAGCAGCTTGGATCCCGTTAGCTCCTATAATTCACCCCTCCACTTT
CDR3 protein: CASSLDPVSSYNSPLHF

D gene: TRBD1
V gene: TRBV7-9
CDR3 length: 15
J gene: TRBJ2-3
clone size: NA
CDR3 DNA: TGTGCCAGCAGCCCACGGACAGGGAGCACAGATACGCAGTATTTT
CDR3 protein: CASSPRTGSTDTQYF

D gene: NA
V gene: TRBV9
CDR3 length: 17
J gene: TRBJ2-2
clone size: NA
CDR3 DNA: TGTGCCAGCAGCCGTGGGTCTGACTCCGCGAACACCGGGGAGCTGTTTTTT
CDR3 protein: CASSRGSDSANTGELFF

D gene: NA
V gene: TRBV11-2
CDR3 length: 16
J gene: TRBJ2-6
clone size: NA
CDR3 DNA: TGTGCCAGCAGCTTCACTACAGGGTTTGGGGCCAACGTCCTGACTTTC
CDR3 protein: CASSFTTGFGANVLTF

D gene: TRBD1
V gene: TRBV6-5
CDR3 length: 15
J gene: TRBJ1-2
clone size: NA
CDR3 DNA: TGTGCCAGCAGACCGACAGGGAACATGATCTATGGCTACACCTTC
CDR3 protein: CASRPTGNMIYGYTF

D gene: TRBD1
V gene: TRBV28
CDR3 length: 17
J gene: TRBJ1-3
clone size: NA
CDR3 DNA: TGTGCCAGCAGTAAGGGGGACAGTCTTACTACTGGAAACACCATATATTTT
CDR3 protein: CASSKGDSLTTGNTIYF

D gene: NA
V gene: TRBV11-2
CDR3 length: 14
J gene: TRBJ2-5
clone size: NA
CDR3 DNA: TGTGCCAGCAGCTTCCAGGTCACTGGAGAGACCCAGTACTTC
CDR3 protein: CASSFQVTGETQYF

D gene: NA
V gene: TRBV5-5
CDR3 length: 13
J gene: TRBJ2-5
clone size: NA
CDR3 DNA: TGTGCCAGCAGATCCCTAGGGGGAGAGACCCAGTACTTC
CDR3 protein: CASRSLGGETQYF

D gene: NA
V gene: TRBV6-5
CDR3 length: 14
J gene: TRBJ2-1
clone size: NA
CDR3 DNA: TGTGCCAGCAGCCGACAGCTCCTTTGGGATGAGCAGTTCTTC
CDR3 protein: CASSRQLLWDEQFF

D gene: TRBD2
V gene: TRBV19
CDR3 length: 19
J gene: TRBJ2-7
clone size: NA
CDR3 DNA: TGTGCCAGTAGTAAGGCCGGACTAGCGGGGGGCGTCAACACCTACGAGCAGTACTTC
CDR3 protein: CASSKAGLAGGVNTYEQYF

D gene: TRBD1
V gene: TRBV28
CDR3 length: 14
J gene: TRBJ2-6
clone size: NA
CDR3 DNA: TGTGCCAGCCTCCAGGGGGCTGGGGCCAACGTCCTGACTTTC
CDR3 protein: CASLQGAGANVLTF

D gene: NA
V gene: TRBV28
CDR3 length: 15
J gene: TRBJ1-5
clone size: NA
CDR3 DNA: TGTGCCAGCAGTTTCCTAACGGGGGGCAATCAGCCCCAGCATTTT
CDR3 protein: CASSFLTGGNQPQHF

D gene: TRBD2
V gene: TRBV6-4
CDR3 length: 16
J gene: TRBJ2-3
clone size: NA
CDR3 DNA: TGTGCCAGCAGTGATTCGACTAGCGGGGGAGTGGATACGCAGTATTTT
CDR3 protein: CASSDSTSGGVDTQYF

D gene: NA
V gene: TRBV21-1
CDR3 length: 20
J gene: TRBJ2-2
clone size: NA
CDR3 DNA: TGTGCCAGCAGCAAAGATCCCCCGGGGAGGGAGAGTAGTTACACCGGGGAGCTGTTTTTT
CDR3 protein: CASSKDPPGRESSYTGELFF

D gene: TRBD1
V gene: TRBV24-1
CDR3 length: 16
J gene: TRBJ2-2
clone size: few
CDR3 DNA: TGTGCCACCAGTGCCCCGGGACAGGGGAACACCGGGGAGCTGTTTTTT
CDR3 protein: CATSAPGQGNTGELFF

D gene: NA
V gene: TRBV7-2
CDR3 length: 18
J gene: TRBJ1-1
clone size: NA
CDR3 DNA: TGTGCCAGCAGCATACGACAGCCCCTCGCCAGTTTGAACACTGAAGCTTTCTTT
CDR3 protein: CASSIRQPLASLNTEAFF

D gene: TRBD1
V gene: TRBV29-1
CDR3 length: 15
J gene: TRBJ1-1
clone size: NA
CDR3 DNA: TGCAGCGTGCCCGGACAGGGATGGAAAAACACTGAAGCTTTCTTT
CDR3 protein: CSVPGQGWKNTEAFF